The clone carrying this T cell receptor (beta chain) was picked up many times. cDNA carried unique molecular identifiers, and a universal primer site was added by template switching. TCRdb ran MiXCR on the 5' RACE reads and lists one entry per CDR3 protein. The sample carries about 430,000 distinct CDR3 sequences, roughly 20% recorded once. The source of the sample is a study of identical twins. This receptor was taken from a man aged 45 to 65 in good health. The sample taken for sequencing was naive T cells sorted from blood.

CDR3 sequence (DNA): TGTGCCAGCAGTTACAGGGTCTCCGGAGGGAAACTGTTTTTT. This gives the protein CASSYRVSGGKLFF. This chain connects TRBV12-3 or TRBV12-4 to TRBJ1-4; D perhaps matches TRBD1 (6 bases). V lost 4 bases, J lost 11 bases, and 17 bases lay in between. The CDR3 has 14 amino acids.